This TCR beta chain came from a study of shared clonotypes between healthy human individuals. Whole-study findings and limits: About 5.2% was the fraction of naive CD4 clonotypes found shared across a handful of donors. Naive subsets generally had larger estimated richness than memory subsets.

The method was immunoSEQ multiplex PCR; TCRdb's version includes in-frame clones alone and lacks a portion of them. There are a few million clones in the sample; about 90% occur only once, and 0.3% to 0.45% lies in the top ten. V shed 1 base and J shed 2 bases, with 15 bases lying between them. Germline V gene sequence: CDR1 MNHNS, CDR2 SASEGT. The CDR3 runs to 17 residues. About this clone itself: The antigen remains undetermined.

This TCR came from a man aged 18 to 29 in good health. Some clones in this sample may be carry-over from other donors' samples. Sequencing used naive CD4+ T cells from PBMCs. Documented subset: CD45RA+ positively selected. The chain couples TRBV6-1 to TRBJ2-1; weak D call: TRBD2 (5 bases). The CDR3, as DNA: TGTGCCAGCAGTGAAGGAGGGATAGCAGTTACCTACAATGAGCAGTTCTTC. Translating gives CASSEGGIAVTYNEQFF.